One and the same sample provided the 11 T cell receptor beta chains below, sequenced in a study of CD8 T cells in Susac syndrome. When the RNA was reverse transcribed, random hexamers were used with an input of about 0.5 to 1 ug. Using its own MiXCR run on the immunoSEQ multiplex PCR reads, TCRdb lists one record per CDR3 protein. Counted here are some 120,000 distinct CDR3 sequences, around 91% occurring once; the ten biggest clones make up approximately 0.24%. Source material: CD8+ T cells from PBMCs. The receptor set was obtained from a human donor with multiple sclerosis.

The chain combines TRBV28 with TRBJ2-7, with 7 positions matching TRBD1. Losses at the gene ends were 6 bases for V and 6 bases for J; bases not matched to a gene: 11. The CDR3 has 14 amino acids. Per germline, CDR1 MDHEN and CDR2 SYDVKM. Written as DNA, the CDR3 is TGTGCCAGCAGAGCCGACAGGGTAGGTTCCGAGCAGTACTTC. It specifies CASRADRVGSEQYF.

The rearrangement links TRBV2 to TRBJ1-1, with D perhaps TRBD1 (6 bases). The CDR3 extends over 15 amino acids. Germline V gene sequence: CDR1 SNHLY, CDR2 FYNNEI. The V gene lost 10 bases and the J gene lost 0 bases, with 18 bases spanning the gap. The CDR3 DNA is TGTGCCACCATAAGGGGGAAGGGGATGAACACTGAAGCTTTCTTT. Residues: CATIRGKGMNTEAFF.

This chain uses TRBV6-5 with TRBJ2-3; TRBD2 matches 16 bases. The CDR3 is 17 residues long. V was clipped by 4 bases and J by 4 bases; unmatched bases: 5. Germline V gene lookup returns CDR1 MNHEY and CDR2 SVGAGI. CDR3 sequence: CASSSGLAGGPSDTQYF. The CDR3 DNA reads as TGTGCCAGCAGTTCGGGACTAGCGGGAGGGCCGTCAGATACGCAGTATTTT.

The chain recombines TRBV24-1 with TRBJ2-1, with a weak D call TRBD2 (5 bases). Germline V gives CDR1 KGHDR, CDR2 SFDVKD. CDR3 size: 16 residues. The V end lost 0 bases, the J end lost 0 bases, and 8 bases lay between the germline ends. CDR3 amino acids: CATSDLEGASYNEQFF. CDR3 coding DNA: TGTGCCACCAGTGATTTGGAGGGAGCCTCCTACAATGAGCAGTTCTTC.

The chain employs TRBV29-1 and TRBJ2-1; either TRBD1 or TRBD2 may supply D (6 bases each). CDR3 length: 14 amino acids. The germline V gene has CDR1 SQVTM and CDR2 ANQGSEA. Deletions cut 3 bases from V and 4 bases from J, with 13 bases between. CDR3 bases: TGCAGCGTTGACGTAGGGGGGACATACAATGAGCAGTTCTTC. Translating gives CSVDVGGTYNEQFF.

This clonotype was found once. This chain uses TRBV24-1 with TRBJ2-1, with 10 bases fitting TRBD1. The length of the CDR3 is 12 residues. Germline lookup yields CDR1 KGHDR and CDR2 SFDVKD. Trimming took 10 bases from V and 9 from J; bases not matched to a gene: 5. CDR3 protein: CATSGQGTEQFF. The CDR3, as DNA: TGTGCCACGTCGGGACAGGGGACTGAGCAGTTCTTC.

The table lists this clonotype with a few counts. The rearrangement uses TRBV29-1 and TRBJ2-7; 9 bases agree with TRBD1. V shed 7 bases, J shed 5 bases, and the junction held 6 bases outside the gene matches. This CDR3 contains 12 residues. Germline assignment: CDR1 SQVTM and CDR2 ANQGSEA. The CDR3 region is CSASGQGHEQYF. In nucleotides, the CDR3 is TGCAGCGCCTCGGGACAGGGACACGAGCAGTACTTC.

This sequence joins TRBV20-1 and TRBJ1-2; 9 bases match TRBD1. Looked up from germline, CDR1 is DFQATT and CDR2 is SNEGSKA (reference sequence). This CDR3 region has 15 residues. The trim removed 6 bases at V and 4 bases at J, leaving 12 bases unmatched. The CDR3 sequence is CSAPPGTGMGYGYTF. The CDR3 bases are TGCAGTGCCCCCCCCGGGACAGGGATGGGCTATGGCTACACCTTC.

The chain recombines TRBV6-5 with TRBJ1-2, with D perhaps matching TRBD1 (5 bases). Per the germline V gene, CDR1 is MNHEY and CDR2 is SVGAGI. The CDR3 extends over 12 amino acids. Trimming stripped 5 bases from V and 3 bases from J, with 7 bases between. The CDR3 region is CASSPGYYGYTF. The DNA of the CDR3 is TGTGCCAGCAGTCCAGGGTACTATGGCTACACCTTC.

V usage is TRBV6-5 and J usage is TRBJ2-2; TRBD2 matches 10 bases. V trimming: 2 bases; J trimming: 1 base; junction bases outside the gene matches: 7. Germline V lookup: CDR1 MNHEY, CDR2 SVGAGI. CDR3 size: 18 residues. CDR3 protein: CASSYEQREGLNTGELFF. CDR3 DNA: TGTGCCAGCAGTTACGAGCAGCGGGAGGGCCTGAACACCGGGGAGCTGTTTTTT.

The CDR3 region has the DNA TGTGCCAGCAGTGCCGACAACAATCAGCCCCAGCATTTT. Translating gives CASSADNNQPQHF. The chain recombines TRBV6-4 with TRBJ1-5; no reliable D call. This CDR3 comprises 13 residues. The germline CDR1 and CDR2 sequences are MRHNA and SNTAGT. The V end was cut by 4 bases, the J end by 3 bases, with 7 bases between.